This passage covers 24 T cell receptor beta chains from one sample sequenced in a study of T cells in Graves' hyperthyroidism and ophthalmopathy. Amplified TCR beta CDR3 regions came from RNA transcripts. Using the HTBI primer set, a first-round RT-PCR was run on the TCR CDR3. MiXCR was run by TCRdb on the multiplex PCR reads, yielding one entry per CDR3 protein. The sample contains hundreds of thousands of distinct CDR3 sequences, around 13% of which appear only once. Input material: blood. These receptors were obtained from a woman aged 18 to 35 with Graves' hyperthyroidism.

This clonotype was seen ten or more times. The chain recombines TRBV11-2 with TRBJ2-7, with 7 bases lining up with TRBD1. The CDR3 loop spans 13 amino acids. The germline gives CDR1 SGHAT, CDR2 FQNNGV. V dropped 5 bases and J dropped 3; count of bases not matched to a gene: 4. In DNA form, the CDR3 reads TGTGCCAGCAGCGTGGACAGGATCTACGAGCAGTACTTC. This encodes CASSVDRIYEQYF.

This chain links TRBV30 with TRBJ1-2, with 9 bases fitting TRBD1. CDR1 and CDR2 (germline): GTSNPN, SVGIG (reference sequence). This CDR3 is 12 amino acids long. J lost 12 bases, V lost 7 bases, and 12 bases had no gene match. The chain's CDR3 is CALTGGGGSHTF. As DNA, the CDR3 is TGTGCCTTAACAGGGGGCGGGGGGAGCCACACCTTC.

Many counts were recorded for this clonotype. The rearrangement uses TRBV6-1 and TRBJ2-7, with D possibly being TRBD1 (6 bases). From germline, CDR1 is MNHNS and CDR2 SASEGT. Trimming cost V 6 bases and J 3 bases, with 15 bases left between them. The CDR3 has 14 residues. The CDR3 spells CASSLTGKVYEQYF. Written as DNA, the CDR3 is TGTGCCAGCAGCCTAACAGGGAAGGTCTACGAGCAGTACTTC.

The sample holds many counts of this clonotype. Germline is not matched at one junction end, which may reflect a read error. The V and J genes are TRBV6-1 and TRBJ2-7; D tentatively reads TRBD1 or TRBD2 (5 bases each). The CDR3 extends over 13 amino acids. The germline V gene has CDR1 MNHNS and CDR2 SASEGT. The CDR3 loop reads CASIGAPFYEQYF. The CDR3, as DNA: TGTGCTAGCATCGGGGCGCCCTTCTACGAGCAGTACTTC.

This clonotype appeared many times. The V gene is TRBV27, the J gene TRBJ2-1, with D perhaps TRBD2 (5 bases). Per germline, CDR1 MNHEY and CDR2 SMNVEV (reference sequence). V was trimmed by 8 bases and J by 0 bases, leaving 11 bases between them. The CDR3 is 14 amino acids. The CDR3 sequence is CASGETSSYNEQFF. CDR3 sequence (DNA): TGTGCCAGCGGAGAAACTAGCTCCTACAATGAGCAGTTCTTC.

This clonotype was recorded at least ten times. The chain has TRBV29-1 and TRBJ1-1, with TRBD1 as a possible D gene (6 bases). Germline V gene sequence: CDR1 SQVTM, CDR2 ANQGSEA. This CDR3 region has 14 residues. V was clipped by 1 base and J by 5 bases, with 14 bases between them. CDR3 nucleotides: TGCAGCGTTGAAGCCGCAACAGGGAATACTGAAGCTTTCTTT. Its translation is CSVEAATGNTEAFF.

The chain recombines TRBV20-1 with TRBJ2-7; D uncertain. CDR3 size: 12 residues. The germline CDR1 and CDR2 sequences are DFQATT and SNEGSKA (reference sequence). The V end was cut by 2 bases, the J end by 1 base, with 6 bases between. The CDR3 sequence: CSARQASYEQYF. As DNA, the CDR3 is TGCAGTGCTAGACAGGCGTCCTACGAGCAGTACTTC.

This clonotype was counted many times. This CDR3 reads CSAHRPLTYEQYF. The CDR3 bases are TGCAGTGCCCATCGGCCCCTGACCTACGAGCAGTACTTC. The J gene is TRBJ2-7, the V gene TRBV20-1, with D unclear. The CDR3 totals 13 residues. V was clipped by 6 bases and J by 2 bases, with 14 bases between them. Germline V CDR1 and CDR2: DFQATT, SNEGSKA (reference sequence).

This chain uses TRBV6-5 with TRBJ2-2; TRBD1 might be the D (5 bases). The CDR3 loop spans 15 amino acids. V shed 0 bases and J shed 7 bases, with 12 bases lying between them. CDR1 MNHEY and CDR2 SVGAGI come from the germline V gene. CDR3: CASSYSAGPGGELFF. For the CDR3, the DNA is TGTGCCAGCAGTTACTCTGCAGGGCCGGGCGGGGAGCTGTTTTTT.

The chain uses TRBV19 and TRBJ1-3; no firm D call. This CDR3 region has 15 residues. The ends were cut back, 5 bases at V and 0 bases at J, with 11 bases in the middle. Per germline, CDR1 LNHDA and CDR2 SQIVND (reference sequence). CDR3 region: CASSPPFGSGNTIYF. The DNA of the CDR3 is TGTGCCAGTAGTCCCCCGTTTGGCTCTGGAAACACCATATATTTT.

This clonotype was seen repeatedly, ten times or more. The rearrangement joins TRBV5-5 to TRBJ1-1; D call uncertain. Trimming removed 0 bases at V and 0 bases at J, with 12 bases between. The CDR3 covers 16 residues. The germline V gene has CDR1 SGHKS and CDR2 YYEKEE (reference sequence). The CDR3 bases are TGTGCCAGCAGCTTGGTAGAATGGTATATGAACACTGAAGCTTTCTTT. Its protein is CASSLVEWYMNTEAFF.

This clonotype was counted many times. The V and J genes are TRBV28 and TRBJ2-5; D perhaps matches TRBD2 (6 bases). Germline V gene data show CDR1 as MDHEN and CDR2 as SYDVKM. V lost 3 bases, J lost 4 bases, and 15 bases lay in between. The CDR3 runs 15 residues. Here the CDR3 DNA reads TGTGCCAGCAGTTTGGGCCTTGGGGGGAGAGAGACCCAGTACTTC. It encodes CASSLGLGGRETQYF.

This clonotype was counted ten times or more. The chain links TRBV7-9 to TRBJ1-1, with D unresolved. This CDR3 region has 14 residues. CDR1 SEHNR and CDR2 FQNEAQ come from the germline V gene (reference sequence). The germline V and J ends were trimmed by 2 bases and 1 base, with 8 bases remaining between them. CDR3 residues: CASSLREQNTEAFF. Here the CDR3 DNA reads TGTGCCAGCAGCTTACGGGAACAGAACACTGAAGCTTTCTTT.

There are many counts of this clonotype. The chain is built from TRBV28 and TRBJ2-3, with D possibly matching TRBD1 (5 bases). The CDR3 length is 12 residues. V was pared by 7 bases and J by 4 bases, with 9 bases between. The germline V gene encodes CDR1 MDHEN and CDR2 SYDVKM. DNA for the CDR3: TGTGCCAGCAACGCCAGGGCAGATACGCAGTATTTT. Translation: CASNARADTQYF.

This clonotype was detected many times. This chain joins TRBV6-1 and TRBJ2-3; 13 bases line up with TRBD2. Trimming cost V 2 bases and J 5 bases; bases outside gene matches: 10. The germline CDR1 and CDR2 sequences are MNHNS and SASEGT. The CDR3 totals 18 residues. The DNA of the CDR3 is TGTGCCAGCAGTGAAAGGACTAGCGGGGGTAACGGGAGAGATACGCAGTATTTT. Translating it yields CASSERTSGGNGRDTQYF.

Comments on this clonotype: At one end, the junction sequence differs from germline, possibly due to a read error. CDR3 region: CAGRRDSASGNTIYF. In DNA, the CDR3 is TGTGCCGGCAGGCGGGACAGTGCCTCTGGAAACACCATATATTTT. The chain couples TRBV27 to TRBJ1-3; 7 nucleotides line up with TRBD1. CDR3 length: 15 residues. Germline V gene sequence: CDR1 MNHEY, CDR2 SMNVEV (reference sequence).

In its sample, this clonotype was seen a few times. The V and J genes are TRBV7-9 and TRBJ1-1; 8 bases agree with TRBD1. Germline V gene sequence: CDR1 SEHNR, CDR2 FQNEAQ (reference sequence). Trimming removed 3 bases from V and 3 bases from J; junction bases left unmatched: 3. CDR3 length equals 14 residues. In nucleotides, the CDR3 is TGTGCCAGCAGCTTCGGACAGGGTTACACTGAAGCTTTCTTT. Protein product: CASSFGQGYTEAFF. Supplemented by reference TRBV7-9 and TRBJ1-1, the full variable domain reads DTGVSQNPRHKITKRGQNVTFRCDPISEHNRLYWYRQTLGQGPEFLTYFQNEAQLEKSRLLSDRFSAERPKGSFSTLEIQRTEQGDSAMYLCASSFGQGYTEAFFGQGTRLTVV.

This clonotype was recorded many times. The chain joins TRBV7-2 to TRBJ1-5; D is unclear. Germline CDR1 SGHTA, CDR2 FQGNSA. This CDR3 is 15 amino acids long. V was shortened by 5 bases and J by 2 bases, with 13 bases between the two germline ends. CDR3: CASSPVGIGNQPQHF. CDR3 DNA sequence: TGTGCCAGCAGCCCAGTGGGAATCGGCAATCAGCCCCAGCATTTT. The full variable domain, rest sourced from reference TRBV7-2 and TRBJ1-5, is GAGVSQSPSNKVTEKGKDVELRCDPISGHTALYWYRQSLGQGLEFLIYFQGNSAPDKSGLPSDRFSAERTGGSVSTLTIQRTQQEDSAVYLCASSPVGIGNQPQHFGDGTRLSIL.

The sample holds many counts of this clonotype. V gene TRBV20-1 combines with J gene TRBJ1-5, with D possibly being TRBD1 (6 bases). CDR1 DFQATT and CDR2 SNEGSKA come from the germline V gene (reference sequence). Trimming removed 0 bases at V and 0 bases at J, with 9 bases between. The CDR3 has 15 residues. The CDR3 DNA is TGCAGTGCTAGAGATACAGGGAGTAGCAATCAGCCCCAGCATTTT. It yields the protein CSARDTGSSNQPQHF.

This clonotype appeared a few times. This chain connects TRBV5-5 to TRBJ2-3; D remains unclear. CDR1 SGHKS and CDR2 YYEKEE come from the germline V gene (reference sequence). Between the trimmed V and J ends, which lost 4 bases and 2 bases, there was a span of 14 bases. The CDR3 runs to 15 residues. The CDR3 loop reads CASSTRVGSTDTQYF. In nucleotides, the CDR3 is TGTGCCAGCAGCACCCGCGTCGGCTCCACAGATACGCAGTATTTT.

In its sample, this clonotype was seen a few times. The chain combines TRBV6-4 with TRBJ1-2; D might be TRBD1 (5 bases). V was shortened by 2 bases and J by 4 bases, with 11 bases between the two germline ends. CDR1 and CDR2 from the germline V gene are MRHNA and SNTAGT. This CDR3 spans 14 amino acids. This chain's CDR3 is CASSDGGEGYGYTF. The CDR3 region has the DNA TGTGCCAGCAGTGACGGGGGGGAAGGCTATGGCTACACCTTC.

This clonotype has at least ten counts. This chain links TRBV28 with TRBJ2-5; 11 bases fit TRBD1. Germline assignment: CDR1 MDHEN and CDR2 SYDVKM. This CDR3 comprises 15 residues. V lost 4 bases to trimming and J lost 2 bases; unmatched junction nucleotides: 3. CDR3 in amino acids: CASSWDRGIQETQYF. The CDR3 nucleotides read TGTGCCAGCAGTTGGGACAGGGGGATACAAGAGACCCAGTACTTC.

This clonotype was seen repeatedly, ten times or more. The chain carries TRBV20-1 and TRBJ2-3, with D uncertain. This CDR3 is 13 amino acids long. Deletions cut 8 bases from V and 2 bases from J, with 14 bases between. Germline values: CDR1 DFQATT, CDR2 SNEGSKA (reference sequence). CDR3 DNA sequence: TGCAGTTTCGGACCGCAAATCACAGATACGCAGTATTTT. Translation: CSFGPQITDTQYF.

This clonotype was seen ten or more times. The V gene is TRBV7-2, the J gene TRBJ1-2; the D gene is possibly TRBD1 (5 bases). CDR3 length equals 14 residues. The germline gives CDR1 SGHTA, CDR2 FQGNSA. V shed 8 bases and J shed 4 bases, with 17 bases lying between them. CDR3 DNA: TGTGCCAGCCCCCAGCCCACAGGACCCTATGGCTACACCTTC. Protein product: CASPQPTGPYGYTF.